This T cell receptor beta chain is from a study of CD8 T cells in Susac syndrome. Study-wide results and limits: The study admitted that it had a relatively small number of individuals in its TCR sequencing and HLA analysis.

The germline gives CDR1 KGHSH, CDR2 LQKENI. There are 15 residues in the CDR3. The V segment lost 2 bases and the J segment 3 bases; nucleotides outside the gene matches: 7. This clonotype is a singleton in its sample. As yet, its antigen is unknown. Reverse transcription of about 0.5 to 1 ug RNA used random hexamers. Each CDR3 protein is one row after TCRdb ran MiXCR on the immunoSEQ multiplex PCR reads. The table has 120,000 to 150,000 distinct CDR3 sequences, around 94% seen once. The authors sequenced TCR beta from blood CD8+ and CD4+ T cells. Negative isolation was used for CD8+ and CD4+ T cells and FACS enrichment for TEMRA cells.

The rearrangement links TRBV18 to TRBJ2-7; TRBD2 matches at 7 bases. Sequenced material: CD4+ T cells from PBMCs. The receptor's source is a human donor in good health. CDR3 nucleotides: TGTGCCAGCTCACCAGATCGGGGGGAGTTCTACGAGCAGTACTTC. Protein: CASSPDRGEFYEQYF.